This T cell receptor beta chain stems from a study of blood T cell repertoires in COVID-19. Study context: The origin of the acute and convalescent COVID-19 samples was the United States, Italy and Spain. PBMCs, B-cell-depleted T cells, or T cells were the source of the cDNA or gDNA that made up the material.

Germline CDR1 is MGHRA and CDR2 is YSYEKL. V lost 4 bases, J lost 4 bases, and 10 bases stayed unmatched. This CDR3 is 16 amino acids long. Profiling relied on immunoSEQ multiplex PCR, and the TCRdb table lists in-frame clones only, not all of them. The sample holds roughly 250,000 clones, approximately 86% seen once. The chain joins TRBV4-1 to TRBJ1-2, with 9 bases lining up with TRBD1. The sequencing sample was made of peripheral blood. This TCR came from an older woman with active or convalescent COVID-19. Here the CDR3 DNA reads TGCGCCAGCAGCCTCCTTGGCGGGACAGGGATCTATGGCTACACCTTC. It specifies CASSLLGGTGIYGYTF.